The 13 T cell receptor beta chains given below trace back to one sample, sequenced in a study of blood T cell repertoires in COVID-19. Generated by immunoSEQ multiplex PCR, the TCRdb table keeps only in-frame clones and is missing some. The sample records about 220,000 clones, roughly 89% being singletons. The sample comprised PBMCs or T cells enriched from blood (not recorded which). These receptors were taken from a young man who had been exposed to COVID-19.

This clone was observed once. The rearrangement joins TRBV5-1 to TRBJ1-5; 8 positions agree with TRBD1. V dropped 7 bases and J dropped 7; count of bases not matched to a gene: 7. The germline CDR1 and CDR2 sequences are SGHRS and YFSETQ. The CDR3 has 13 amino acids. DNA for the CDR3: TGCGCCAGCTCCGAGACAGGGGACCAGCCCCAGCATTTT. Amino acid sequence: CASSETGDQPQHF.

CDR3 in amino acids: CASSWDRDGGEQYF. CDR3 nucleotides: TGTGCCAGCAGTTGGGACAGGGATGGAGGCGAGCAGTACTTC. This chain connects TRBV2 to TRBJ2-7; 9 bases align to TRBD1. This CDR3 contains 14 residues. The V gene's germline CDR1 is SNHLY and CDR2 FYNNEI. J was trimmed by 6 bases and V by 5 bases; bases with no gene match: 8.

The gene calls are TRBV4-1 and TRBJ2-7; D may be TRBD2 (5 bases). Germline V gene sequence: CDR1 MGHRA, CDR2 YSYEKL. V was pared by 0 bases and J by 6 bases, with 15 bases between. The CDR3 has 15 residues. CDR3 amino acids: CASSQDWLAGREQYF. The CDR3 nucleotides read TGCGCCAGCAGCCAAGATTGGCTAGCCGGGCGCGAGCAGTACTTC.

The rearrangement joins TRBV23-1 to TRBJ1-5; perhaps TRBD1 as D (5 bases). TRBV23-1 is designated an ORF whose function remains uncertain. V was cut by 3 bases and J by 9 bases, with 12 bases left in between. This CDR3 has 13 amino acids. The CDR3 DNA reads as TGCGCCAGCAGTCATCGAAGGGGTTGGCCCCAGCATTTT. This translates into CASSHRRGWPQHF.

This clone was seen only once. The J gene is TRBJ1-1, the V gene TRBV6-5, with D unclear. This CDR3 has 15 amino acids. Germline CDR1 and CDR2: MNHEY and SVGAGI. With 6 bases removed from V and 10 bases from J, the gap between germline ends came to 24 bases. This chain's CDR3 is CASSTLPFILHGAFF. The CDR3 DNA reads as TGTGCCAGCAGCACGCTCCCTTTCATACTTCACGGAGCTTTCTTT.

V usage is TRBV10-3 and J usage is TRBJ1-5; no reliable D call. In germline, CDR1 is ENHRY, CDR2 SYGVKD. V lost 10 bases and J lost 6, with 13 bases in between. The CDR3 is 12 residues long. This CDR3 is CATGEVGQPQHF. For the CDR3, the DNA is TGTGCCACCGGGGAGGTCGGTCAGCCCCAGCATTTT.

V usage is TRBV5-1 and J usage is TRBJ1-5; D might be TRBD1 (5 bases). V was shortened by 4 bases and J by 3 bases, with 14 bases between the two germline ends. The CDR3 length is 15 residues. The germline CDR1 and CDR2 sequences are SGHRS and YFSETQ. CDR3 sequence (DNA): TGCGCCAGCAGCCCGACGGGGGGAGTCAATCAGCCCCAGCATTTT. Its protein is CASSPTGGVNQPQHF.

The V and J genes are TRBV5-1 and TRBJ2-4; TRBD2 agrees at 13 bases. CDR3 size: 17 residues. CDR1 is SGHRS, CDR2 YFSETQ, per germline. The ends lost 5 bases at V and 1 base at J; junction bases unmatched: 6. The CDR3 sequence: CASSGTSGAVAKNIQYF. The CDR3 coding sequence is TGCGCCAGCAGTGGGACTAGCGGGGCCGTGGCCAAAAACATTCAGTACTTC. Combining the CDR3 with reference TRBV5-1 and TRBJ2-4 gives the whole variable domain KAGVTQTPRYLIKTRGQQVTLSCSPISGHRSVSWYQQTPGQGLQFLFEYFSETQRNKGNFPGRFSGRQFSNSRSEMNVSTLELGDSALYLCASSGTSGAVAKNIQYFGAGTRLSVL.

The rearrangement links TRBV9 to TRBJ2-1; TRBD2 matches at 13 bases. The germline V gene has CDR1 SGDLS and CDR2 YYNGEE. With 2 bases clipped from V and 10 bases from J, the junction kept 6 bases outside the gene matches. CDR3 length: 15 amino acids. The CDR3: CASSVTSGGAGEQFF. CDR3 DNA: TGTGCCAGCAGCGTTACTAGCGGGGGGGCTGGAGAGCAGTTCTTC.

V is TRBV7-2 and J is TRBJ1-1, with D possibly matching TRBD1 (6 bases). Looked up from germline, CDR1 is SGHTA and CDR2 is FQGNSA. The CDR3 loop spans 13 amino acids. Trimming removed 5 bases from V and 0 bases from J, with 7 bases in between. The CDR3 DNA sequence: TGTGCCAGCAGCGGGGGCGTGAACACTGAAGCTTTCTTT. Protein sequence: CASSGGVNTEAFF.

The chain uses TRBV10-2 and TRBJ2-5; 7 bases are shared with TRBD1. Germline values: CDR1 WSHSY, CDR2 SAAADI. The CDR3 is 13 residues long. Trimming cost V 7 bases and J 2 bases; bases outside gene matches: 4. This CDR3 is CASNWDRQETQYF. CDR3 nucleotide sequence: TGCGCCAGCAACTGGGACAGACAAGAGACCCAGTACTTC.

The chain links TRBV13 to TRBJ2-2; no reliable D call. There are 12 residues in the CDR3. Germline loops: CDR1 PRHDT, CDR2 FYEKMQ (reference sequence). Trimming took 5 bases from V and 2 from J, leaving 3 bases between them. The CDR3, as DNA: TGTGCCAGCAGCCAAAACACCGGGGAGCTGTTTTTT. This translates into CASSQNTGELFF.

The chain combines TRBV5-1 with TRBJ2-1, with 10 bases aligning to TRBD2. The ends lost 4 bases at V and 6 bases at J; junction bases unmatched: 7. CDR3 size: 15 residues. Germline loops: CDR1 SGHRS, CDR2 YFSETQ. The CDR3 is CASSVQAGGGNEQFF. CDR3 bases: TGCGCCAGCAGCGTGCAAGCGGGGGGGGGCAATGAGCAGTTCTTC.